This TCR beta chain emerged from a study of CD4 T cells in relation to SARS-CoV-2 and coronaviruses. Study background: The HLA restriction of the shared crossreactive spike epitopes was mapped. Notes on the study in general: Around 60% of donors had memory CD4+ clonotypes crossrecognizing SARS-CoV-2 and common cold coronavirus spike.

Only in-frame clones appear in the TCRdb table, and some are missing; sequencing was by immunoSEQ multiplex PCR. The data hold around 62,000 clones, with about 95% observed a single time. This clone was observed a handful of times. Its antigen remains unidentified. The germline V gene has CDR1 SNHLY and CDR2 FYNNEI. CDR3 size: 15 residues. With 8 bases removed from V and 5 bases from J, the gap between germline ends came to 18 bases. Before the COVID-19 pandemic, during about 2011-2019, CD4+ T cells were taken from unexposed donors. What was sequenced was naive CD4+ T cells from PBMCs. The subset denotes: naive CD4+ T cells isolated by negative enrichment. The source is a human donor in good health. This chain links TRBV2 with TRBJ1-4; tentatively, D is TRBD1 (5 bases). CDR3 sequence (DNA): TGTGCCAGCGGACTTATGGGACGGAAAAATGAAAAACTGTTTTTT. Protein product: CASGLMGRKNEKLFF.